This T cell receptor (beta chain) originates from a study of cytomegalovirus exposure and HLA in healthy donors. Details on this clone: Its antigen is still unknown.

The germline V and J ends were trimmed by 2 bases and 2 bases, with 13 bases remaining between them. This CDR3 is 16 amino acids long. Germline V gene lookup returns CDR1 MNHEY and CDR2 SVGAGI. Primers: 60 Vbeta forward and 13 Jbeta reverse. TCRdb's copy holds only in-frame clones and misses some; the assay was immunoSEQ multiplex PCR. There are some 190,000 clones in the sample; 8.5% to 10% occur only once, and roughly 1.3% lies in the top ten. Whole-study results and caveats: Later analysis indicated greater clonal expansion among HLA-associated TCR beta chains than among equally common other chains. In a later analysis, at a false discovery rate of 0.05, roughly 17,000 TCR beta sequences matched HLA alleles. In an earlier analysis, productive rearrangement rates for most beta V segments clustered near 87% or 30%.

This chain joins TRBV6-5 and TRBJ2-1; D possibly corresponds to TRBD2 (6 bases). Sequenced: PBMCs. The sequence came from a woman in her twenties or thirties in good health and CMV-seropositive. The CDR3 loop is CASSYSTGGAYNEQFF. In DNA form, the CDR3 reads TGTGCCAGCAGTTACAGTACTGGCGGGGCCTACAATGAGCAGTTCTTC.